This TCR beta chain was recorded in a study of OX40 agonist ivuxolimab in advanced cancers. As for the study more broadly: Ivuxolimab, which targeted the costimulatory receptor OX40 (CD134), was an agonistic, fully human IgG2 monoclonal antibody. Peripheral TCRbeta sequencing aimed to test whether ivuxolimab altered TCR sequence diversity and caused clonal T-cell expansion. Of the roughly 52 dose-escalation patients, hepatocellular carcinoma was present in approximately 20, melanoma in roughly 15, renal cell carcinoma in 9 and head and neck cancer in 9. Prior anti-PD-1, anti-PD-L1 or anti-CTLA-4 therapy was permitted, and checkpoint inhibitors had been received by about 37% of dose-escalation patients. The dose-escalation cohort was about 86% male with a mean age of 60 years, ranging from roughly 23 to 85. Intravenous ivuxolimab was administered to patients every 2 weeks at six dose levels: 0.01, 0.1, 0.3, 1.5, 3 and 10 mg/kg. The paper covers the monotherapy dose-escalation part of the phase I ivuxolimab trial, which included N ≈ 50 patients. Partial responses occurred in three dose-escalation patients, of whom one had hepatocellular carcinoma and two had cutaneous melanoma.

Patients with a history of autoimmune disease or receiving systemic immunosuppression were excluded from the trial. Peripheral blood for TCR sequencing was collected from all dose cohorts at baseline, on cycle 4 day 1, and on cycle 7 day 1. The samples were taken from a phase I, first-in-human, multicenter, open-label dose-escalation trial of ivuxolimab. Adults with locally advanced or metastatic melanoma, renal cell, hepatocellular, or head and neck squamous cell carcinoma were enrolled in the trial. Before TCR sequencing, CD4+ and CD8+ T cells were separately sorted from peripheral blood. The germline V gene (reference sequence) gives CDR1 as SEHNR and CDR2 as FQNEAQ. The CDR3 covers 12 residues, taking in both the cysteine and the phenylalanine. Of the read, only the CDR3 DNA is kept; its 36 bases are in frame from base 1. The germline V end is reduced by 5 bases and the J end by 3 bases; junction bases left unmatched: 0.

Genomic DNA was extracted from sorted cells for sequencing of the TCRbeta CDR3 region. TCRbeta CDR3 regions were sequenced using the immunoSEQ Assay. TCRdb mirrors the immuneACCESS table, restricted to in-frame sequences. Some clones are absent from its copies; in checked studies, under half trace to an unresolved V gene, and the reason for the others is unknown. The sample table records fewer than 80,000 clones; roughly 80% of these occur just once. The ten largest clones represent roughly 1.6% of the sample. About this clone itself: No antigen is known for it. The sample holds no much larger clone one base away, and base qualities are not on file.

Overall results and qualifications from the work: In the 0.1-3.0 mg/kg groups, partial responders had among the lowest normalized peripheral clonal expansion, particularly in CD8+ T cells. The antigen specificity of the clonally expanded peripheral T cells was not determined. On average, CD8+ T cells showed more expanded clones than CD4+ T cells after ivuxolimab. At doses from 0.1 to 3.0 mg/kg, clonal expansion was seen in both CD4+ and CD8+ blood T cells between baseline and week 6. Low levels of normalized T-cell clonal expansion were also seen in some patients who did not respond.

The specimen comprised CD4+ or CD8+ T cells sorted from blood, sampled in a trial of the OX40 agonist ivuxolimab. This sequence originates from an adult with an advanced solid tumor such as melanoma, head and neck, liver or kidney cancer. The chain couples TRBV7-9 to TRBJ1-2; 7 middle bases align to TRBD1. The nucleotide sequence is given as TGTGCCAGCAGCACAGGGGACTATGGCTACACCTTC. The translation is CASSTGDYGYTF.